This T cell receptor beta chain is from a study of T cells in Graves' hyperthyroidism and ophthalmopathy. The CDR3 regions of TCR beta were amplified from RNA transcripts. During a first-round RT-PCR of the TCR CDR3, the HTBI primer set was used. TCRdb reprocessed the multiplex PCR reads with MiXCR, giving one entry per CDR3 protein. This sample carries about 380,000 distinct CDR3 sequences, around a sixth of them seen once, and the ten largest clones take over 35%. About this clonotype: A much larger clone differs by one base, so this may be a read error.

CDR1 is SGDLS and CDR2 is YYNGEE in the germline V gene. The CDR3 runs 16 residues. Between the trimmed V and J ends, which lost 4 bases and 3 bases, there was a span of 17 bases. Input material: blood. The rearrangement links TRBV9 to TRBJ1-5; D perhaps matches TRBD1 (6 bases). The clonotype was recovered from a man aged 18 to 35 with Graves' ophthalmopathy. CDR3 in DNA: TGTGCCAGCAGCAAAGGGGGGGGGTTACACAATCAGCCCCAGCATTTT. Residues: CASSKGGGLHNQPQHF. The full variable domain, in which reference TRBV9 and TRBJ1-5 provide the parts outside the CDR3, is DSGVTQTPKHLITATGQRVTLRCSPRSGDLSVYWYQQSLDQGLQFLIQYYNGEERAKGNILERFSAQQFPDLHSELNLSSLELGDSALYFCASSKGGGLHNQPQHFGDGTRLSIL.